This TCR beta chain appears in the sequencing data of a study of blood T cell repertoires in COVID-19. The CDR3 has 13 amino acids. J lost 8 bases, V lost 4 bases, and 2 bases had no gene match. Germline V gives CDR1 SGHDN, CDR2 FVKESK. Source study methods: Reference gene primer amplification yielded estimated nucleated cell counts. This table comes from immunoSEQ multiplex PCR, and its TCRdb copy is limited to in-frame clones, with some not included. V and J calls and clone size are those listed in that table; D and trimming were worked out from the DNA. The sample holds 200,000 to 300,000 clones, around 89% seen once.

This chain links TRBV14 with TRBJ1-4; TRBD1 aligns across 9 bases. The source of this sequence is a middle-aged woman with acute or convalescent COVID-19. The source material was peripheral blood. CDR3: CASSPGTGEKLFF. The CDR3 bases are TGTGCCAGCAGCCCCGGGACAGGGGAAAAACTGTTTTTT.